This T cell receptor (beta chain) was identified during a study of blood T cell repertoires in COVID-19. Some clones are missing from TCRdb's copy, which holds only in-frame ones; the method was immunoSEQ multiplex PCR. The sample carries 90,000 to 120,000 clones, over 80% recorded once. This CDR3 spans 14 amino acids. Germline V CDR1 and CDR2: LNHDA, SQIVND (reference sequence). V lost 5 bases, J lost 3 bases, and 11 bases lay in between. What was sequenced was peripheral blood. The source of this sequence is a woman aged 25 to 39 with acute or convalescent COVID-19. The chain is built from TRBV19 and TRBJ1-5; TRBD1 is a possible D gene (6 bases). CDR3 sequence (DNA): TGTGCCAGTAGTGCCCGGACAGCCAATCAGCCCCAGCATTTT. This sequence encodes CASSARTANQPQHF.